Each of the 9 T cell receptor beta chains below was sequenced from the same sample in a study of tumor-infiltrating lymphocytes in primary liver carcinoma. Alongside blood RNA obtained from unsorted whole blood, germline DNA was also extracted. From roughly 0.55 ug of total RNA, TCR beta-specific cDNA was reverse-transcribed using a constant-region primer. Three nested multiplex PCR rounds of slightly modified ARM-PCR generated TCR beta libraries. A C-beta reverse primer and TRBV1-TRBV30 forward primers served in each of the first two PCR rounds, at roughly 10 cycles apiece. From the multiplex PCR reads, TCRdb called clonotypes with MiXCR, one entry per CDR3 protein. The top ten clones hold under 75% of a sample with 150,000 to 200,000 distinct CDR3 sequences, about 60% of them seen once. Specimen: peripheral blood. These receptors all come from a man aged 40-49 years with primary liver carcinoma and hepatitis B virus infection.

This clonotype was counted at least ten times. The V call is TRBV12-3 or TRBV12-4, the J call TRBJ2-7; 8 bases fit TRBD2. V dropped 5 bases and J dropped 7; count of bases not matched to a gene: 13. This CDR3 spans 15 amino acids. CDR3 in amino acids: CASSVLGRALEEQYF. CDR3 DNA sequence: TGTGCCAGCAGTGTCCTCGGGAGGGCCTTGGAAGAGCAGTACTTC.

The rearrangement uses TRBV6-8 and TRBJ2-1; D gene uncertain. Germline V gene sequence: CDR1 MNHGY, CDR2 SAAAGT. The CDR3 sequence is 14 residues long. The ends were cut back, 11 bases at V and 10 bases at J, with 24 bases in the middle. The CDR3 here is CASPARPKGNEQFF. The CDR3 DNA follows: TGTGCCTCCCCGGCCAGGCCCAAGGGAAACGAGCAGTTCTTC.

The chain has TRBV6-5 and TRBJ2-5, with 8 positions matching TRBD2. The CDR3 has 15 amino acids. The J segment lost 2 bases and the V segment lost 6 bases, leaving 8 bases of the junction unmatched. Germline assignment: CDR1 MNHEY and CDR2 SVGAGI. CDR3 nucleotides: TGTGCCAGCAGCTTTCTGGGACTAGGGCAAGAGACCCAGTACTTC. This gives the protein CASSFLGLGQETQYF.

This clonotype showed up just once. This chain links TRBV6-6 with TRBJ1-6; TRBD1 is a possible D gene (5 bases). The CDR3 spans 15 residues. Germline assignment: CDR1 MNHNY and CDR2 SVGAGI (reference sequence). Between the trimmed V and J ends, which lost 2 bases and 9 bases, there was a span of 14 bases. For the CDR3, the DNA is TGTGCCAGCAGTTACGGAGGCAGGGATGTTTCACCCCTCCACTTT. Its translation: CASSYGGRDVSPLHF.

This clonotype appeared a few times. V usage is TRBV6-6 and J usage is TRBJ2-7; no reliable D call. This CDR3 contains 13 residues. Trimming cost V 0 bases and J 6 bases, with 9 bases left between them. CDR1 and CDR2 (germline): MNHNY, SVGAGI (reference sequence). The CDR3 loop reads CASSYSTRSEQYF. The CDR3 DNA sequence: TGTGCCAGCAGTTACTCGACCCGTTCCGAGCAGTACTTC.

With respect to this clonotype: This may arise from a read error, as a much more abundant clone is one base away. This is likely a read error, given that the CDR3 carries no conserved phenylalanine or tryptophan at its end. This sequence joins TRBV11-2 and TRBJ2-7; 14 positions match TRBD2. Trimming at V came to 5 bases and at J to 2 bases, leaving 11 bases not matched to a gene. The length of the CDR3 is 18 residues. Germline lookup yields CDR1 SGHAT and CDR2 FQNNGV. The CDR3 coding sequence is TGTGCCAGCAGCCGTGGACTAGCGGGAGGTAATCTTCCCTACGAGCAGTACCTC. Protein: CASSRGLAGGNLPYEQYL.

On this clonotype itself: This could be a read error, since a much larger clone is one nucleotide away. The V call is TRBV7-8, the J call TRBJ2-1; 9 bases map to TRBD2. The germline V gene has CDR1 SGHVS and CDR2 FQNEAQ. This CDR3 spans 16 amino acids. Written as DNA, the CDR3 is TGTGGCAGCAGCTCCAGGGGGACTAGCAAAAACAATGAGCAGTTCTTC. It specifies CGSSSRGTSKNNEQFF.

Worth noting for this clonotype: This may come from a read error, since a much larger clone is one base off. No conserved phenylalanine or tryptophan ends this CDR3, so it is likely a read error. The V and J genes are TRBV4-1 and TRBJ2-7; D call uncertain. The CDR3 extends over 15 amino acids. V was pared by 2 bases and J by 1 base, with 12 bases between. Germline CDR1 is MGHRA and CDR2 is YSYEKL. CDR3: CASSQNENFSYEQYI. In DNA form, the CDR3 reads TGCGCCAGCAGCCAAAACGAGAACTTTTCCTACGAGCAGTACATC.

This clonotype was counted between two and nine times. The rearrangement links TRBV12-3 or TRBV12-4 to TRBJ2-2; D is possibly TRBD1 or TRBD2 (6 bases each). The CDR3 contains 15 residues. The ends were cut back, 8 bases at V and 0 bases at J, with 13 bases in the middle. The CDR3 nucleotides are TGTGCCAGCCGGGGGTGGGACACGAACACCGGGGAGCTGTTTTTT. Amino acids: CASRGWDTNTGELFF.